This entry lists 11 T cell receptor beta chains sequenced from one sample in a study of T cell responses to AZD1222 COVID-19 vaccine. Clones were read by immunoSEQ multiplex PCR, and TCRdb kept only the in-frame ones, dropping some. The data contain 90,000 to 120,000 clones, approximately 90% of them singletons. This material consisted of peripheral blood, taken on day 0 of AZD1222 vaccination. The receptors were gathered from an adult in good health.

This clone was counted only a few times. The genes are TRBV12-3 or TRBV12-4 and TRBJ1-2; D is perhaps TRBD1 (5 bases). There are 11 residues in the CDR3. The germline V and J ends were trimmed by 6 bases and 8 bases, with 10 bases remaining between them. The CDR3 sequence: CASSHSGGYTF. The CDR3, as DNA: TGTGCCAGCAGCCATTCAGGGGGCTACACCTTC.

The V gene is TRBV25-1, the J gene TRBJ2-1, with D perhaps assigned TRBD1 or TRBD2 (5 bases each). This CDR3 spans 12 amino acids. The germline V and J ends were trimmed by 5 bases and 7 bases, with 9 bases remaining between them. Germline values: CDR1 MGHDK, CDR2 SYGVNS. CDR3 loop: CASSLGRNEQFF. Here the CDR3 DNA reads TGTGCCAGCAGTTTGGGACGGAATGAGCAGTTCTTC.

The V call is TRBV24-1, the J call TRBJ2-1, with 12 bases fitting TRBD1. This CDR3 has 15 amino acids. Germline V gene data show CDR1 as KGHDR and CDR2 as SFDVKD. V trimming: 4 bases; J trimming: 9 bases; junction bases outside the gene matches: 6. The CDR3 spells CATSDPGTGGVEQFF. CDR3 DNA: TGTGCCACCAGTGACCCTGGGACAGGGGGCGTTGAGCAGTTCTTC.

J is TRBJ2-3 and V is TRBV7-9, with 8 bases identical to TRBD2. CDR3 size: 16 residues. The V gene's germline CDR1 is SEHNR and CDR2 FQNEAQ (reference sequence). V shed 4 bases and J 6 bases; nucleotides not matched to a gene: 12. CDR3 DNA sequence: TGTGCCAGCAGCTCCAGCCCGGGACTAGGAAGTGATACGCAGTATTTT. The encoded protein is CASSSSPGLGSDTQYF.

This sequence joins TRBV19 and TRBJ1-2; D remains ambiguous. The V end was cut by 5 bases, the J end by 5 bases, with 15 bases between. The CDR3 runs 14 residues. Germline loops: CDR1 LNHDA, CDR2 SQIVND (reference sequence). The CDR3 here is CASSPTQSQYGYTF. CDR3 bases: TGTGCCAGTAGTCCGACCCAGTCGCAGTATGGCTACACCTTC.

The rearrangement links TRBV30 to TRBJ1-1; D is unresolved. CDR1 and CDR2 (germline): GTSNPN, SVGIG (reference sequence). V lost 0 bases and J 1 base, leaving 6 bases between the germline ends. The length of the CDR3 is 13 residues. The CDR3, as DNA: TGTGCCTGGAGTGTAGTCGGGAACACTGAAGCTTTCTTT. Amino acid sequence: CAWSVVGNTEAFF. Supplemented by reference TRBV30 and TRBJ1-1, the full variable domain reads SQTIHQWPATLVQPVGSPLSLECTVEGTSNPNLYWYRQAAGRGLQLLFYSVGIGQISSEVPQNLSASRPQDRQFILSSKKLLLSDSGFYLCAWSVVGNTEAFFGQGTRLTVV.

CDR3 loop: CASSLRGEFTEAFF. CDR3 bases: TGTGCCAGCAGCTTACGGGGTGAATTCACTGAAGCTTTCTTT. The chain carries TRBV7-3 and TRBJ1-1; D is undetermined. Germline assignment: CDR1 SGHTA and CDR2 FQGTGA. This CDR3 is built from 14 residues. Between the trimmed V and J ends, which lost 2 bases and 4 bases, there was a span of 11 bases.

The chain combines TRBV6-5 with TRBJ1-4; TRBD1 is a possible D gene (5 bases). CDR1 is MNHEY and CDR2 is SVGAGI in the germline V gene. Deletions cut 2 bases from V and 7 bases from J, with 11 bases between. The CDR3 sequence is 14 residues long. CDR3: CASSYQGGREKLFF. The CDR3 DNA follows: TGTGCCAGCAGTTACCAGGGAGGCCGTGAAAAACTGTTTTTT.

This chain uses TRBV6-5 with TRBJ1-2; TRBD1 is a possible D gene (6 bases). The CDR3 extends over 14 amino acids. V was clipped by 10 bases and J by 8 bases, with 23 bases between them. Looked up from germline, CDR1 is MNHEY and CDR2 is SVGAGI. In DNA form, the CDR3 reads TGTGCCACCCATCCCGGGGGGGCGGGTTCCGGCTACACCTTC. Translating gives CATHPGGAGSGYTF.

The gene calls are TRBV5-5 and TRBJ2-7; D ambiguous. The CDR3 runs to 13 residues. Germline V gene lookup returns CDR1 SGHKS and CDR2 YYEKEE (reference sequence). V shed 1 base and J shed 5 bases, with 10 bases lying between them. The CDR3 protein is CASSLQVWNEQYF. Written as DNA, the CDR3 is TGTGCCAGCAGCTTGCAGGTTTGGAACGAGCAGTACTTC.

The V call is TRBV14, the J call TRBJ2-5, with no clear D. The V end was cut by 4 bases, the J end by 6 bases, with 15 bases between. This CDR3 region has 14 residues. In germline, CDR1 is SGHDN, CDR2 FVKESK. The CDR3 coding sequence is TGTGCCAGCAGCCTCCCGGGTCCCCGGAAGACCCAGTACTTC. Translating gives CASSLPGPRKTQYF.